The 2 T cell receptor beta chains reported below all come from one sample, sequenced in a study of graft-versus-host responses after intestinal transplantation. Sequencing was performed with immunoSEQ multiplex PCR; in TCRdb, only in-frame clones are kept and a portion is missing. This table holds some 13,000 clones, 35% to 40% found once. Investigators plated 200,000 CFSE-labeled responder cells together with 200,000 irradiated stimulator cells labeled with violet dye. The sample was alloreactive CD8+ T cells from a mixed lymphocyte reaction culture, taken before intestinal transplant. Subset given: CFSE-low proliferating T cells sorted from roughly six-day pre-transplant mixed lymphocyte reaction (GvH or HvG direction). Receptors originate from a human patient who received an intestinal transplant.

In its sample, this clone was seen a few times. The V gene is TRBV4-3, the J gene TRBJ2-7; no clear D gene. The CDR3 is made up of 12 amino acids. Trimming took 2 bases from V and 5 from J, leaving 7 bases between them. Germline V CDR1 and CDR2: LGHNA, YSLEER. In DNA, the CDR3 is TGCGCCAGCAGCCAACCTTCCGACGAGCAGTACTTC. The encoded protein is CASSQPSDEQYF.

This clone was observed a handful of times. The chain is built from TRBV6-1 and TRBJ1-1; 8 bases align to TRBD1. After removal of 5 bases from V and 1 base from J, the junction contained 6 bases not matched to a gene. This CDR3 contains 15 residues. Germline V CDR1 and CDR2: MNHNS, SASEGT. The CDR3 DNA sequence: TGTGCCAGCAGTTTAGACAGGGGTGGGAACACTGAAGCTTTCTTT. As protein: CASSLDRGGNTEAFF.